The present T cell receptor (beta chain) was sequenced within a study of blood T cells in healthy people across ages. The CDR3 totals 12 residues. Germline V gene sequence: CDR1 SGHDN, CDR2 FVKESK. Deletions cut 3 bases from V and 4 bases from J, with 4 bases between. All donors came from Russia, were Caucasian and healthy, and spanned ages roughly 6 to 100. They isolated at least 6 million PBMCs from each sample. RNA extraction gave at least 5 micrograms of total RNA per sample. Primers used in a second PCR of roughly 7 to 12 cycles were a sample-barcoded 5' primer and a J-beta primer mix. Every cDNA molecule bore a tag from a template-switch adaptor containing 12 random nucleotides. One entry per CDR3 protein, called by TCRdb with MiXCR from the 5' RACE reads. The data contain 630,000 or so distinct CDR3 sequences, roughly 32% of them singletons. This clonotype was seen at least ten times.

The gene calls are TRBV14 and TRBJ2-1, with D hard to call. Material for sequencing was blood. The TCR comes from an elderly woman in good health. In DNA form, the CDR3 reads TGTGCCAGCAGCCACATTTACAATGAGCAGTTCTTC. Amino acids: CASSHIYNEQFF.